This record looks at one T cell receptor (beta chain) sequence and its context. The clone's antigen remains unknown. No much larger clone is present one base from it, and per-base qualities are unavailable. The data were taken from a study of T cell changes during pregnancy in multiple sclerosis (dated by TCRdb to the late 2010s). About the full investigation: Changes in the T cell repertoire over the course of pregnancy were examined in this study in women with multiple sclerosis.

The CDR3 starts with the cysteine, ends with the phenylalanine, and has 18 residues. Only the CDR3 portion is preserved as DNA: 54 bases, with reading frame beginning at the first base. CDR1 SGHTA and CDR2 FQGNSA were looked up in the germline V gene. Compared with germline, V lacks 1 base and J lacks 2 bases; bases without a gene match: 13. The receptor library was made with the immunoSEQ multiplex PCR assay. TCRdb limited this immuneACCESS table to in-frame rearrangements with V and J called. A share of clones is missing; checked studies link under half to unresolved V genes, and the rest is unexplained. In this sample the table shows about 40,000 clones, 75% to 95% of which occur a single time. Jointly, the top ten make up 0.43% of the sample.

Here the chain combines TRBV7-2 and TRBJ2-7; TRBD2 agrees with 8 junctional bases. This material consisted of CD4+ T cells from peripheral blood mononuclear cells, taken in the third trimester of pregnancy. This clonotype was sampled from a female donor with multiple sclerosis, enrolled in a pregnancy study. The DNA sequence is TGTGCCAGCAGCTTAGATTGGGCGGGAGGCCCTACTCCCTACGAGCAGTACTTC. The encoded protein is CASSLDWAGGPTPYEQYF.